A single T cell receptor beta chain is shown here with its context. Its matching antigen is unknown. Despite likely unrecorded immune exposures, the donors were nominally healthy at the time of sampling. Vbeta (60) and Jbeta (13) primers were used in the PCR. Original handling: It was a later analysis that counted around 85 million unique TCR beta chains, of which 8.5 million to 12 million were shared. Data came from immunoSEQ multiplex PCR; TCRdb stores just in-frame clones and leaves some out. V, J and clone size were drawn from that table, and D and trimming were deduced from the DNA. The table for this sample gives 150,000 or so clones. The germline CDR1 and CDR2 sequences are LGHNA and YSLEER. The CDR3 is made up of 18 amino acids. The V end lost 1 base, the J end lost 3 bases, and 16 bases lay between the germline ends. The data were obtained in a study of cytomegalovirus exposure and HLA in healthy donors. Across the whole study: A prior study identified approximately 110 million unique TCR beta sequences from about 179 million T cells.

Study outcomes and limitations: Analyzed later, most CMV-associated TCR beta chains appeared HLA-restricted.

V is TRBV4-3 and J is TRBJ2-6, with a weak D call TRBD1 (5 bases). Sequenced sample: PBMCs. This clonotype was sampled from a woman aged 45-65 years in good health and CMV-seronegative. CDR3 sequence: CASSQAISSGLGANVLTF. The DNA of the CDR3 is TGCGCCAGCAGCCAAGCAATTTCTTCAGGGCTTGGGGCCAACGTCCTGACTTTC.